This T cell receptor beta chain emerged from a study of T cells after somatic rescue of genetic block. Sequencing was performed with immunoSEQ multiplex PCR; in TCRdb, only in-frame clones are kept and a portion is missing. The sample includes tens of thousands of clones, around 92% of them seen just once. The CDR3 has 15 amino acids. The J segment lost 2 bases and the V segment lost 0 bases, leaving 4 bases of the junction unmatched. Germline values: CDR1 PRHDT, CDR2 FYEKMQ (reference sequence). Sequencing input: peripheral blood mononuclear cells (PBMCs). V is TRBV13 and J is TRBJ2-7, with 7 bases identical to TRBD1. The TCR comes from a man aged 35-49 years. The CDR3 reads CASSLGPGGAYEQYF. The CDR3 DNA follows: TGTGCCAGCAGCTTAGGACCAGGGGGAGCCTACGAGCAGTACTTC.